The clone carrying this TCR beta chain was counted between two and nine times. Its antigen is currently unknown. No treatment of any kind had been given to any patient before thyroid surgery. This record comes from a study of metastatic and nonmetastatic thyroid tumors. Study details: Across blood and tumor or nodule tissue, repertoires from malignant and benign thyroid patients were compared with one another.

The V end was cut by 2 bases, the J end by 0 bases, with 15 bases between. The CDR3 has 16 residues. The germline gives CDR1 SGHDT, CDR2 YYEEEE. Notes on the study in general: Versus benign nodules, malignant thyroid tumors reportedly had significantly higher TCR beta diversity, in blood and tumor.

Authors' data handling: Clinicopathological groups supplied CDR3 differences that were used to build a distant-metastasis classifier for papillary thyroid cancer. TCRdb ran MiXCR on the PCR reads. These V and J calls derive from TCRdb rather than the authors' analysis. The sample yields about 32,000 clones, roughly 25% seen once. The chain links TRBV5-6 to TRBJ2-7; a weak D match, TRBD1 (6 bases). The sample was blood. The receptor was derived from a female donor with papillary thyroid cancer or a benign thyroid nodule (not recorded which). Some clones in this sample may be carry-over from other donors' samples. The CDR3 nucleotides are TGTGCCAGCAGCTTTGGGGTCACAGGGCGCTCCTACGAGCAGTACTTC. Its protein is CASSFGVTGRSYEQYF.